This T cell receptor beta chain was retrieved from a study of regulatory T cells in long-lasting Graves disease. TCR beta libraries were built with iRepertoire HTBI primers and Arm-PCR of CDR3 regions. One entry per CDR3 protein results from TCRdb running MiXCR on the multiplex PCR reads. The table lists 450,000 to 650,000 distinct CDR3 sequences, about 16% of them singletons, with 20% to 30% in the top ten. There are a few counts of this clonotype. What it recognizes is unknown. The junction and the germline gene differ at one end; a read error may be behind it. Study-wide results and caveats: No thyroid tissue was studied; the work used peripheral blood only.

Germline V gene lookup returns CDR1 MNHGY and CDR2 SVAAGI. The length of the CDR3 is 15 residues. Time point noted: newly diagnosed GD, antithyroid drugs for less than 3 months. Preparation of the TCR library used RNA extracted from PBMCs. The sample was also reused in another study, on T cells in Graves' hyperthyroidism and ophthalmopathy. That source reports: Each diagnosis drew on symptoms, thyroxine, TRAb, thyroid ultrasound and orbital computed tomography findings.

This TCR derives from a woman aged 40 to 65 with Graves disease. The genes are TRBV6-9 and TRBJ2-7, with 9 bases identical to TRBD2. The input for sequencing was peripheral blood mononuclear cells (PBMCs), taken at new diagnosis, from a patient treated with antithyroid drugs. CDR3 amino acids: CASSSHLAGYYERYF. The CDR3 DNA reads as TGTGCCAGCAGTTCTCATCTAGCGGGATACTACGAGCGGTACTTC.